A single TCR beta chain is shown here with its context. This entry comes from a study of blood T cell repertoires in COVID-19. Trimming removed 2 bases from V and 0 bases from J, with 8 bases in between. CDR1 LNHDA and CDR2 SQIVND come from the germline V gene (reference sequence). This CDR3 comprises 15 residues. The table came from immunoSEQ multiplex PCR; TCRdb's copy has only in-frame clones and leaves some out. The table has around 280,000 clones, 90% seen once. The specimen sequenced was PBMCs or T cells enriched from blood (not recorded which). This chain uses TRBV19 with TRBJ2-1, with D unresolved. This receptor was identified in a woman younger than 30 with acute COVID-19. CDR3 bases: TGTGCCAGTAGTATATACCGGAGCTCCTACAATGAGCAGTTCTTC. This codes for CASSIYRSSYNEQFF.